Following are 29 T cell receptor beta chains from one sample sequenced in a study of early T cells in non-severe SARS-CoV-2 infection. In TCRdb, the 5' RACE reads were re-called with MiXCR into one record per CDR3 protein. Among about 84,000 distinct CDR3 sequences listed, around an eighth were seen once. Sequencing used whole blood. The receptors derive from an adult who was a healthcare worker with PCR-confirmed SARS-CoV-2 infection or an uninfected control (not recorded which).

A few counts support this clonotype. The V and J genes are TRBV12-3 or TRBV12-4 and TRBJ2-5; D might be TRBD1 (6 bases). CDR3 size: 15 residues. V lost 3 bases and J 4 bases, leaving 15 bases between the germline ends. The CDR3 is CASSFQGLFGETQYF. The CDR3 nucleotides read TGTGCCAGCAGTTTCCAGGGGCTTTTCGGAGAGACCCAGTACTTC.

This clonotype has ten or more counts. The chain combines TRBV5-1 with TRBJ2-1; TRBD2 aligns across 9 bases. Unmatched junction bases numbered 8, after V lost 2 bases and J lost 8 bases. This CDR3 has 15 amino acids. Germline V gene sequence: CDR1 SGHRS, CDR2 YFSETQ. CDR3 sequence (DNA): TGCGCCAGCAGCTTTGCGGCTAGCGGGATTGATGAGCAGTTCTTC. This sequence encodes CASSFAASGIDEQFF.

This clonotype was observed a few times. This rearrangement joins TRBV19 to TRBJ1-2; 12 bases line up with TRBD1. Germline CDR1 LNHDA, CDR2 SQIVND (reference sequence). The length of the CDR3 is 14 residues. V shed 10 bases, J shed 4 bases, and the junction held 7 bases outside the gene matches. The CDR3 loop is CAIKGQGATYGYTF. In DNA form, the CDR3 reads TGTGCCATAAAGGGACAGGGGGCGACCTATGGCTACACCTTC.

The chain links TRBV11-2 to TRBJ2-7; 10 nucleotides align to TRBD2. CDR1 is SGHAT and CDR2 is FQNNGV in the germline V gene. The CDR3 totals 14 residues. V shed 0 bases and J 11 bases; nucleotides not matched to a gene: 7. The CDR3: CASSLEVAGGLEYF. The CDR3 DNA is TGTGCCAGCAGCTTAGAGGTAGCGGGAGGCCTCGAGTACTTC.

This clonotype has at least ten counts. CDR3 coding DNA: TGTGCCAGCAGCCCTTCCCCGGTCTCTCGGAACACTGAAGCTTTCTTT. Amino acid sequence: CASSPSPVSRNTEAFF. This chain connects TRBV7-3 to TRBJ1-1; D unclear. V was cut by 5 bases and J by 1 base, with 17 bases left in between. The CDR3 spans 16 residues. The germline V gene has CDR1 SGHTA and CDR2 FQGTGA.

This clonotype came up a few times. This chain joins TRBV11-2 and TRBJ2-2; 11 nucleotides agree with TRBD2. Germline assignment: CDR1 SGHAT and CDR2 FQNNGV. The CDR3 is made up of 15 amino acids. J lost 4 bases, V lost 6 bases, and 4 bases had no gene match. The CDR3 reads CASSRTSGSTGELFF. DNA for the CDR3: TGTGCCAGCAGTCGGACTAGCGGGTCCACCGGGGAGCTGTTTTTT.

This clonotype has ten or more counts. The gene calls are TRBV5-1 and TRBJ1-3; a possible D gene is TRBD1 (6 bases). Trimming removed 4 bases at V and 3 bases at J, with 11 bases between. Germline V gives CDR1 SGHRS, CDR2 YFSETQ. The CDR3 runs 14 residues. The CDR3 DNA sequence: TGCGCCAGCAGCCAAACAGGGATTGGAAACACCATATATTTT. This encodes CASSQTGIGNTIYF.

This clonotype came up many times. This chain connects TRBV30 to TRBJ1-2; D gene uncertain. Per the germline V gene, CDR1 is GTSNPN and CDR2 is SVGIG (reference sequence). V lost 3 bases and J 7 bases, leaving 9 bases between the germline ends. The CDR3 sequence is 11 residues long. CDR3 sequence: CAWSWESGYTF. CDR3 DNA sequence: TGTGCCTGGAGCTGGGAATCTGGCTACACCTTC.

At least ten counts were recorded for this clonotype. The chain combines TRBV29-1 with TRBJ2-5, with D perhaps matching TRBD1 or TRBD2 (5 bases each). Trimming stripped 6 bases from V and 1 base from J, with 12 bases between. The CDR3 has 13 residues. Germline CDR1 reads SQVTM; CDR2 reads ANQGSEA. The CDR3 sequence: CSVRPGAQETQYF. In nucleotides, the CDR3 is TGCAGCGTAAGGCCCGGGGCCCAAGAGACCCAGTACTTC.

The sample holds a few counts of this clonotype. This chain links TRBV11-3 with TRBJ2-7; possibly TRBD2 for D (7 bases). From germline, CDR1 is SGHNT and CDR2 YENEEA. The CDR3 runs 16 residues. V was clipped by 0 bases and J by 2 bases, with 14 bases between them. Written as DNA, the CDR3 is TGTGCCAGCAGCTTAGAAGGTACGGGGGGCACCTACGAGCAGTACTTC. Protein: CASSLEGTGGTYEQYF.

This clonotype was seen many times. The chain's CDR3 is CASTRGGGNTEAFF. The DNA for the CDR3 is TGCGCCAGCACAAGGGGGGGCGGAAACACTGAAGCTTTCTTT. The V and J genes are TRBV5-1 and TRBJ1-1; D might be TRBD1 (6 bases). V was cut by 6 bases and J by 2 bases, with 14 bases left in between. The CDR3 is 14 amino acids. Germline CDR1 SGHRS, CDR2 YFSETQ.

The V and J genes are TRBV14 and TRBJ1-1, with 9 bases that match TRBD1. The CDR3 totals 14 residues. After removal of 1 base from V and 4 bases from J, the junction contained 1 base not matched to a gene. The germline V gene encodes CDR1 SGHDN and CDR2 FVKESK. The CDR3 is CASSQGTGVTEAFF. CDR3 nucleotides: TGTGCCAGCAGCCAAGGGACAGGGGTCACTGAAGCTTTCTTT.

This clonotype has a count of ten or more. The chain combines TRBV7-9 with TRBJ2-7; D gene uncertain. The CDR3 is made up of 14 amino acids. V was clipped by 3 bases and J by 0 bases, with 9 bases between them. The germline CDR1 and CDR2 sequences are SEHNR and FQNEAQ (reference sequence). CDR3 coding DNA: TGTGCCAGCAGCTTTGGCACAGTCTCCTACGAGCAGTACTTC. Amino acid sequence: CASSFGTVSYEQYF. The variable domain in full, completed from reference TRBV7-9 and TRBJ2-7, reads DTGVSQNPRHKITKRGQNVTFRCDPISEHNRLYWYRQTLGQGPEFLTYFQNEAQLEKSRLLSDRFSAERPKGSFSTLEIQRTEQGDSAMYLCASSFGTVSYEQYFGPGTRLTVT.

The CDR3 region is CSVGEWGRELFF. The CDR3, as DNA: TGCAGCGTTGGCGAGTGGGGCAGGGAGCTGTTTTTT. The V gene is TRBV29-1, the J gene TRBJ2-2; D perhaps matches TRBD1 (5 bases). Trimming removed 4 bases from V and 9 bases from J, with 12 bases in between. CDR1 is SQVTM and CDR2 is ANQGSEA in the germline V gene. CDR3 length equals 12 residues.

This clonotype appeared a few times. V usage is TRBV20-1 and J usage is TRBJ1-6; 7 nucleotides agree with TRBD1. Germline lookup yields CDR1 DFQATT and CDR2 SNEGSKA (reference sequence). This CDR3 comprises 15 residues. V shed 6 bases and J 10 bases; nucleotides not matched to a gene: 15. In DNA form, the CDR3 reads TGCAGTGCATACTCCGGGACAGCCGTTGAGTCACCCCTCCACTTT. Its translation: CSAYSGTAVESPLHF.

This clonotype was detected only a few times. The chain has TRBV5-1 and TRBJ2-3; tentative D call: TRBD1 (6 bases). There are 15 residues in the CDR3. Looked up from germline, CDR1 is SGHRS and CDR2 is YFSETQ. Trimming shortened V by 1 base and J by 5 bases, and 14 bases separated the two germline ends. The CDR3 DNA reads as TGCGCCAGCAGCTTGTTTATACAGGGAAGAGATACGCAGTATTTT. It yields the protein CASSLFIQGRDTQYF.

The chain couples TRBV6-2 or TRBV6-3 to TRBJ2-5, with D unclear. The CDR3 runs to 11 residues. Germline lookup yields CDR1 MNHEY and CDR2 SVGEGT. The V gene lost 6 bases and the J gene lost 3 bases, with 5 bases spanning the gap. CDR3 sequence: CASSSKETQYF. In nucleotides, the CDR3 is TGTGCCAGCAGCAGTAAAGAGACCCAGTACTTC.

The V gene is TRBV11-3, the J gene TRBJ1-4; tentative D call: TRBD1 (6 bases). The germline V and J ends were trimmed by 2 bases and 0 bases, with 10 bases remaining between them. Germline V CDR1 and CDR2: SGHNT, YENEEA. The CDR3 totals 16 residues. DNA of the CDR3: TGTGCCAGCAGCTTACAGGGGCCCTCAACTAATGAAAAACTGTTTTTT. It is translated as CASSLQGPSTNEKLFF.

The sample holds a few counts of this clonotype. The V gene is TRBV5-4, the J gene TRBJ2-2; 8 bases line up with TRBD2. V was pared by 4 bases and J by 5 bases, with 7 bases of the junction left unmatched. The CDR3 length is 15 residues. CDR1 and CDR2 (germline): SGHNT, YYREEE (reference sequence). DNA of the CDR3: TGTGCCAGCAGCAGCACGGGGGGGCATACCGGGGAGCTGTTTTTT. It specifies CASSSTGGHTGELFF.

The chain recombines TRBV30 with TRBJ1-4; D ambiguous. In germline, CDR1 is GTSNPN, CDR2 SVGIG (reference sequence). The germline V and J ends were trimmed by 1 base and 8 bases, with 14 bases remaining between them. This CDR3 is built from 14 residues. The CDR3 region is CAWSGIPSREKLFF. In DNA, the CDR3 is TGTGCCTGGAGTGGGATTCCATCGAGGGAAAAACTGTTTTTT.

This clonotype was counted a few times. This chain links TRBV12-3 or TRBV12-4 with TRBJ1-3; the D is unclear. The CDR3 runs 12 residues. V was shortened by 5 bases and J by 4 bases, with 6 bases between the two germline ends. The CDR3 protein is CASSEAGNTIYF. Here the CDR3 DNA reads TGTGCCAGCAGTGAGGCAGGAAACACCATATATTTT.

This clonotype occurred a few times. The rearrangement joins TRBV27 to TRBJ1-1, with D uncertain. Trimming cost V 5 bases and J 0 bases, with 13 bases left between them. Looked up from germline, CDR1 is MNHEY and CDR2 is SMNVEV (reference sequence). The CDR3 runs 15 residues. The CDR3 loop reads CASSPSTNMNTEAFF. DNA of the CDR3: TGTGCCAGCAGTCCGTCAACGAACATGAACACTGAAGCTTTCTTT.

The table lists this clonotype with a few counts. V and J are TRBV29-1 and TRBJ2-3; D is perhaps TRBD1 or TRBD2 (5 bases each). V shed 7 bases and J shed 2 bases, with 19 bases lying between them. In germline, CDR1 is SQVTM, CDR2 ANQGSEA. The CDR3 has 15 amino acids. The CDR3 bases are TGCAGCGCCGACGAGTCTCGGGGCTTCACAGATACGCAGTATTTT. It translates to CSADESRGFTDTQYF.

In this sample, this clonotype turned up many times. The gene calls are TRBV6-1 and TRBJ1-1; TRBD1 is a possible D gene (6 bases). Trimming pared 1 base from V and 8 bases from J, leaving 17 bases between. The CDR3 is 15 amino acids. The germline CDR1 and CDR2 sequences are MNHNS and SASEGT. The chain's CDR3 is CASSEDWGAFVEAFF. Here the CDR3 DNA reads TGTGCCAGCAGTGAAGACTGGGGGGCTTTCGTGGAAGCTTTCTTT.

The chain couples TRBV15 to TRBJ2-1, with 10 bases identical to TRBD2. Germline V CDR1 and CDR2: LNHNV, YYDKDF (reference sequence). V gave up 0 bases and J gave up 4 bases; unmatched junction bases: 3. The CDR3 spans 16 residues. The CDR3 DNA sequence: TGTGCCACCAGCAGAGAATCTAGCGGGGGATACAATGAGCAGTTCTTC. It is translated as CATSRESSGGYNEQFF.

V and J are TRBV9 and TRBJ1-6; D unclear. The CDR3 runs 15 residues. The germline gives CDR1 SGDLS, CDR2 YYNGEE. Trimming removed 0 bases at V and 5 bases at J, with 9 bases between. The CDR3 bases are TGTGCCAGCAGCGTAGGCGGAATACATAATTCACCCCTCCACTTT. Its translation is CASSVGGIHNSPLHF.

V and J are TRBV19 and TRBJ2-1; TRBD2 matches at 8 bases. The CDR3 consists of 15 residues. Germline trimming cut 1 base from V and 6 bases from J; bases unmatched to any gene: 5. From germline, CDR1 is LNHDA and CDR2 SQIVND (reference sequence). DNA of the CDR3: TGTGCCAGTAGTATAGTTCCGGGGGGGCTCAATGAGCAGTTCTTC. This encodes CASSIVPGGLNEQFF.

The table lists this clonotype with a few counts. This chain joins TRBV20-1 and TRBJ2-3; 10 positions match TRBD1. V gave up 7 bases and J gave up 1 base; unmatched junction bases: 8. The CDR3 covers 15 residues. Germline CDR1 is DFQATT and CDR2 is SNEGSKA (reference sequence). The CDR3 nucleotides are TGCAGTGTTTCCGGGGGGACAGGGGGCACAGATACGCAGTATTTT. Its protein product is CSVSGGTGGTDTQYF.

This clonotype was seen just once. The chain uses TRBV24-1 and TRBJ2-7; D not resolved. From germline, CDR1 is KGHDR and CDR2 SFDVKD. Trimming stripped 5 bases from V and 7 bases from J, with 14 bases between. The CDR3 spans 13 residues. CDR3 coding DNA: TGTGCCACCAGTGGCCCCCCCAACATTGAGCAGTACTTC. Translating gives CATSGPPNIEQYF.